This T cell receptor beta chain appears in the sequencing data of a study of T-cell memory formation after mild COVID-19. MiXCR was run by TCRdb on the 5' RACE reads, yielding one entry per CDR3 protein. Among about 400,000 distinct CDR3 sequences listed, under 15% were seen once. There are a few counts of this clonotype. The ends were cut back, 7 bases at V and 0 bases at J, with 10 bases in the middle. The CDR3 is 14 amino acids. Per the germline V gene, CDR1 is SGHRS and CDR2 is YFSETQ. The sample taken for sequencing was PBMCs or a T cell subset sorted from them (not recorded which). The chain recombines TRBV5-1 with TRBJ2-2; D is uncertain. The receptor was isolated from a man between 18 and 35 years old who had mild COVID-19 (a few samples of this study predate the infection). Cell type and time point are not known. CDR3: CASRKEANTGELFF. DNA for the CDR3: TGCGCCAGCCGAAAAGAAGCGAACACCGGGGAGCTGTTTTTT.